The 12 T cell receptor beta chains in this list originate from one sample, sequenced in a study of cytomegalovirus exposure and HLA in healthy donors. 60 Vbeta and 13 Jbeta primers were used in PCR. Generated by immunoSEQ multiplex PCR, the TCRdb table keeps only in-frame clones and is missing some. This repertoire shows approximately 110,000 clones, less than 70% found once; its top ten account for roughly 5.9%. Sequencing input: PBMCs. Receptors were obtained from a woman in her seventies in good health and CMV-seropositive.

The CDR3, as DNA: TGTGCCAGCAGCCCCCAGGGGACAGGGTTTCGCGAGCAGTACTTC. Protein sequence: CASSPQGTGFREQYF. The V and J genes are TRBV7-6 and TRBJ2-5; 9 bases are shared with TRBD1. Judging by the DNA end, TRBJ2-7 fits better; the J call may be wrong. CDR1 is SGHVS, CDR2 FNYEAQ, per germline. This CDR3 has 15 residues.

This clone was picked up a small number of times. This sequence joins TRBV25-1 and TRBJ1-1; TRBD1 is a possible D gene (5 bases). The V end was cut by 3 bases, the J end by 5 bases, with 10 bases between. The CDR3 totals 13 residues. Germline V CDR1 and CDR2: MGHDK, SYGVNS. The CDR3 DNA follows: TGTGCCAGCAGTGACAGGGAGGGAACTGAAGCTTTCTTT. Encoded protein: CASSDREGTEAFF.

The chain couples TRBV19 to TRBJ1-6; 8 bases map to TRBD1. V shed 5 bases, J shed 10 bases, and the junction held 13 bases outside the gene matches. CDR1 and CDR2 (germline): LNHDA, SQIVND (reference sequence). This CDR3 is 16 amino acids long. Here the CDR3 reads CASSGPSGTGQSPLHF. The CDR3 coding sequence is TGTGCCAGTAGTGGGCCATCCGGGACAGGCCAATCACCCCTCCACTTT.

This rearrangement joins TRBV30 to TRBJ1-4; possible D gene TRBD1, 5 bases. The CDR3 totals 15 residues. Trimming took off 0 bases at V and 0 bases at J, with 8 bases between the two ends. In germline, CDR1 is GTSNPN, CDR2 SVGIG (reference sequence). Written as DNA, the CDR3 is TGTGCCTGGAGTGTAGGCAGGGCAACTAATGAAAAACTGTTTTTT. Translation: CAWSVGRATNEKLFF.

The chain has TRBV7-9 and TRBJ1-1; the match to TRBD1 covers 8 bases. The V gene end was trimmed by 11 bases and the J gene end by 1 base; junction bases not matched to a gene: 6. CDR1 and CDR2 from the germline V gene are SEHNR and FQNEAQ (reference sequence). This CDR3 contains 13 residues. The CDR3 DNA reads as TGTGCCGGGCACGGACAGGGGAACACTGAAGCTTTCTTT. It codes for CAGHGQGNTEAFF.

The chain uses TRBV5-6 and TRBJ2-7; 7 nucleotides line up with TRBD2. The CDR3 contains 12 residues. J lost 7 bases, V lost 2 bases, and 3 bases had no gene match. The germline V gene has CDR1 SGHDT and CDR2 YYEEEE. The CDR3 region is CASSFGRLEQYF. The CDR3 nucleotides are TGTGCCAGCAGCTTCGGGAGGTTGGAGCAGTACTTC.

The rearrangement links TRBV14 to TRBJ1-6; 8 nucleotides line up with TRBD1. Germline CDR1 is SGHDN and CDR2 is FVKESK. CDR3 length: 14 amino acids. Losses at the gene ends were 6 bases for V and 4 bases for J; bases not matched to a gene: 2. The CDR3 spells CASRTGVYNSPLHF. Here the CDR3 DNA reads TGTGCCAGCAGGACAGGGGTTTATAATTCACCCCTCCACTTT. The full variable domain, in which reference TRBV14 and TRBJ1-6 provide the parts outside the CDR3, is EAGVTQFPSHSVIEKGQTVTLRCDPISGHDNLYWYRRVMGKEIKFLLHFVKESKQDESGMPNNRFLAERTGGTYSTLKVQPAELEDSGVYFCASRTGVYNSPLHFGNGTRLTVT.

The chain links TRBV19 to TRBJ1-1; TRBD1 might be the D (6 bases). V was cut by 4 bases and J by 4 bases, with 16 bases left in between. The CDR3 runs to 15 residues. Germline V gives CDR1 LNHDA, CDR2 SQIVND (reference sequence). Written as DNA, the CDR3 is TGTGCCAGTAGTACCTTAACAGGGCTGGGCACTGAAGCTTTCTTT. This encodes CASSTLTGLGTEAFF.

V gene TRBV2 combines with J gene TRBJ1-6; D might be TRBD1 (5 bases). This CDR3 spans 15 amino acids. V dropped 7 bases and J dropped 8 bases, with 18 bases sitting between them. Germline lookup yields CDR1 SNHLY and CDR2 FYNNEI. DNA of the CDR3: TGTGCCAGCATCCGCGGGCGGGGGTACGATTCACCCCTCCACTTT. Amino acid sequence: CASIRGRGYDSPLHF.

The CDR3 nucleotides are TGTGCCAGCACCAGATTTCTGAACACTGAAGCTTTCTTT. Amino acids: CASTRFLNTEAFF. This chain connects TRBV6-5 to TRBJ1-1; D is uncertain. CDR3 length: 13 amino acids. The V end was cut by 7 bases, the J end by 0 bases, with 9 bases between. The germline CDR1 and CDR2 sequences are MNHEY and SVGAGI.

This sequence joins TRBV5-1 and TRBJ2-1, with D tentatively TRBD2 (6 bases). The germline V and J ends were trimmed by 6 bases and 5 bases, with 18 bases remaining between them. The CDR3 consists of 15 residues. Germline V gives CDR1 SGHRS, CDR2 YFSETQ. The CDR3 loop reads CASKRRLADNNEQFF. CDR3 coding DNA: TGCGCCAGCAAGCGTAGATTAGCGGATAACAATGAGCAGTTCTTC.

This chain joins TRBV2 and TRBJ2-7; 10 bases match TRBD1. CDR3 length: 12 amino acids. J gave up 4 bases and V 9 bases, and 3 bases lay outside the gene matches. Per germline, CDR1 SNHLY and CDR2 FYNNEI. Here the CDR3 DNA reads TGTGCCAGTGGGACAGGGGTATACGAGCAGTACTTC. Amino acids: CASGTGVYEQYF.